This entry lists 13 T cell receptor beta chains sequenced from one sample in a study of vaccination and CD4 T cells after COVID-19. Their specific antigens are unknown. At the Johns Hopkins FTIC core, DNA taken from cultured CD4+ T cells was sequenced by way of the Oncomine TCR Beta short-read assay. One entry per CDR3 protein results from TCRdb running MiXCR on the PCR reads. The data show some 15,000 distinct CDR3 sequences, with more than 25% seen just once and approximately 23% held by the top ten. Treatment described: roughly nine-day PBMC culture with coronavirus spike peptide pools or control peptides (ViraFEST assay). Sequencing input: cultured CD4+ T cells from blood. The receptors here all came from a human donor with COVID-19.

This chain links TRBV14 with TRBJ1-6; D unclear. V was trimmed by 6 bases and J by 5 bases, leaving 11 bases between them. Looked up from germline, CDR1 is SGHDN and CDR2 is FVKESK. The CDR3 extends over 14 amino acids. CDR3 region: CASSRSPDNSPLHF. The CDR3 region has the DNA TGTGCCAGCAGTCGGTCCCCCGATAATTCACCCCTCCACTTT.

This clonotype was seen a few times. The rearrangement uses TRBV7-3 and TRBJ1-1; TRBD1 matches 9 bases. The CDR3 is 15 amino acids. The junction had 4 bases not matched to a gene; V was cut back by 0 bases and J by 5 bases. The V gene's germline CDR1 is SGHTA and CDR2 FQGTGA. The CDR3 spells CASSLTGDRETEAFF. The CDR3 nucleotides read TGTGCCAGCAGCTTAACCGGGGACAGGGAGACTGAAGCTTTCTTT.

This sequence joins TRBV20-1 and TRBJ1-4; D is uncertain. Trimming shortened V by 6 bases and J by 5 bases, and 19 bases separated the two germline ends. The length of the CDR3 is 15 residues. Germline values: CDR1 DFQATT, CDR2 SNEGSKA (reference sequence). CDR3 loop: CSASKAFRSNEKLFF. In DNA form, the CDR3 reads TGCAGTGCGAGTAAGGCATTCAGGTCAAATGAAAAACTGTTTTTT.

A few counts support this clonotype. The rearrangement uses TRBV7-2 and TRBJ2-3; 7 nucleotides match TRBD2. The CDR3 runs 15 residues. CDR1 and CDR2 (germline): SGHTA, FQGNSA. The ends lost 1 base at V and 2 bases at J; junction bases unmatched: 3. The CDR3 sequence is CASSLGLAHTDTQYF. CDR3 DNA sequence: TGTGCCAGCAGCTTAGGACTAGCACACACAGATACGCAGTATTTT.

The table lists this clonotype with a few counts. The chain recombines TRBV7-2 with TRBJ2-3; 9 positions agree with TRBD2. Germline values: CDR1 SGHTA, CDR2 FQGNSA. Losses at the gene ends were 2 bases for V and 0 bases for J; bases not matched to a gene: 6. This CDR3 has 17 residues. The CDR3 sequence is CASSLRPSGTSTDTQYF. CDR3 coding DNA: TGTGCCAGCAGCTTAAGGCCTAGCGGGACTAGCACAGATACGCAGTATTTT.

This sequence joins TRBV6-5 and TRBJ1-1; D is ambiguous. Trimming pared 2 bases from V and 2 bases from J, leaving 9 bases between. This CDR3 contains 14 residues. The germline CDR1 and CDR2 sequences are MNHEY and SVGAGI. The chain's CDR3 is CASSYPGKNTEAFF. The CDR3 DNA is TGTGCCAGCAGTTACCCAGGAAAAAACACTGAAGCTTTCTTT.

There are a few counts of this clonotype. This chain joins TRBV20-1 and TRBJ2-5; D not resolved. Between the trimmed V and J ends, which lost 0 bases and 1 base, there was a span of 9 bases. Germline CDR1 and CDR2: DFQATT and SNEGSKA (reference sequence). The CDR3 sequence is 14 residues long. CDR3 region: CSARDLAFQETQYF. The CDR3 DNA is TGCAGTGCTAGAGATCTGGCCTTCCAAGAGACCCAGTACTTC.

This clonotype appeared a few times. CDR3 loop: CSARDWTANSPLHF. In DNA, the CDR3 is TGCAGTGCTAGAGATTGGACAGCAAATTCACCCCTCCACTTT. V gene TRBV20-1 combines with J gene TRBJ1-6; the D gene is possibly TRBD1 (6 bases). This CDR3 has 14 amino acids. V was shortened by 0 bases and J by 7 bases, with 10 bases between the two germline ends. Looked up from germline, CDR1 is DFQATT and CDR2 is SNEGSKA (reference sequence).

This clonotype was detected only a few times. The V and J genes are TRBV15 and TRBJ1-5; D not resolved. Trimming removed 2 bases at V and 2 bases at J, with 10 bases between. CDR3 size: 15 residues. Germline CDR1 reads LNHNV; CDR2 reads YYDKDF (reference sequence). The CDR3 DNA reads TGTGCCACCAGCAGACAGGATTCCGGCAATCAGCCCCAGCATTTT. This sequence encodes CATSRQDSGNQPQHF.

CDR3 sequence reads: CASTSPKPGTGVSYTF. CDR3 nucleotide sequence: TGTGCCAGCACCAGTCCGAAGCCAGGAACCGGGGTAAGCTACACCTTC. The chain uses TRBV12-3 or TRBV12-4 and TRBJ1-2; D gene unclear. There are 16 residues in the CDR3. V dropped 7 bases and J dropped 9 bases, with 27 bases sitting between them.

The rearrangement links TRBV7-6 to TRBJ1-6; D is possibly TRBD1 (5 bases). V lost 1 base to trimming and J lost 7 bases, with 11 bases between them. The germline gives CDR1 SGHVS, CDR2 FNYEAQ. This CDR3 comprises 15 residues. DNA of the CDR3: TGTGCCAGCAGCTTAGGGCAGGGAGGGAATTCACCCCTCCACTTT. Protein sequence: CASSLGQGGNSPLHF. Full variable domain (outside the CDR3, taken from reference TRBV7-6 and TRBJ1-6): GAGVSQSPRYKVTKRGQDVALRCDPISGHVSLYWYRQALGQGPEFLTYFNYEAQQDKSGLPNDRFSAERPEGSISTLTIQRTEQRDSAMYRCASSLGQGGNSPLHFGNGTRLTVT.

The chain links TRBV5-8 to TRBJ2-3; either TRBD1 or TRBD2 may supply D (5 bases each). CDR3 length equals 18 residues. Germline-derived CDR1 and CDR2 are SGHTS and YDEGEE. The V end lost 4 bases, the J end lost 0 bases, and 21 bases lay between the germline ends. The CDR3 here is CASSQPGTRYFSTDTQYF. The CDR3 DNA reads TGTGCCAGCAGCCAACCCGGGACCCGATATTTTAGCACAGATACGCAGTATTTT.

CDR3 nucleotide sequence: TGTGCCAGCAGTTTACTAAAGGGACATTCTTCGGGGGCCAACGTCCTGACTTTC. It codes for CASSLLKGHSSGANVLTF. V is TRBV27 and J is TRBJ2-6, with a weak D call TRBD1 (6 bases). V lost 2 bases and J 4 bases, leaving 18 bases between the germline ends. The CDR3 sequence is 18 residues long. CDR1 MNHEY and CDR2 SMNVEV come from the germline V gene (reference sequence). The full variable domain, rest sourced from reference TRBV27 and TRBJ2-6, is EAQVTQNPRYLITVTGKKLTVTCSQNMNHEYMSWYRQDPGLGLRQIYYSMNVEVTDKGDVPEGYKVSRKEKRNFPLILESPSPNQTSLYFCASSLLKGHSSGANVLTFGAGSRLTVL.